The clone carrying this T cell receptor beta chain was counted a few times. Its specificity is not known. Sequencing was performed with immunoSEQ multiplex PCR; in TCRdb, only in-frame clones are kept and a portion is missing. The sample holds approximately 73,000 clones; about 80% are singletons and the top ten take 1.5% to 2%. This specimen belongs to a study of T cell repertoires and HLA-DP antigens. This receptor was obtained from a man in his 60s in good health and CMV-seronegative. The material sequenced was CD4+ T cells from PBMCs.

In DNA form, the CDR3 reads TGCGCCAGCAGCTTCGGGGGTAGCGGGGGAGAGACCCAGTACTTC. Translation: CASSFGGSGGETQYF. V is TRBV5-1 and J is TRBJ2-5; 9 bases map to TRBD2. The CDR3 extends over 15 amino acids. V shed 2 bases, J shed 4 bases, and the junction held 6 bases outside the gene matches. The germline CDR1 and CDR2 sequences are SGHRS and YFSETQ.